The 5 T cell receptor beta chains below all came from one sample that was sequenced in a study of CXCR3-negative and CXCR3-positive naive CD8 T cells. Carrying UMI labels, the TRB cDNA libraries were prepared through 5' RACE. TCRdb re-called the 5' RACE reads and catalogs CDR3 proteins one per entry, DNA excluded. The sample's table shows around 140,000 distinct CDR3 sequences. Antigens for these TCRs are unknown. General observations from the study: TRB CDR3s were more hydrophobic in CXCR3-positive than in CXCR3-negative naive cells.

Sequenced: naive CXCR3+ CD8+ T cells from blood. Described subset: CD45RO-CCR7+CD27+CD95- naive CD8+ T cells expressing CXCR3 (TNR3+). These receptors all stem from a human donor in good health. Some clones in this sample may be carry-over from other donors' samples.

The V and J genes are TRBV5-1 and TRBJ1-1; the TRBD1 assignment by TCRdb is unverifiable without DNA. Germline V gives CDR1 SGHRS, CDR2 YFSETQ. The CDR3 runs to 13 residues. The CDR3 sequence: CASNRYGGTEAFF.

The chain recombines TRBV4-1 with TRBJ2-1; TCRdb reports TRBD2, a call that lacks DNA to check it against. This CDR3 is built from 16 residues. Germline V gene data show CDR1 as MGHRA and CDR2 as YSYEKL. This chain's CDR3 is CASSQASSGRANEQFF.

The rearrangement links TRBV12-3 or TRBV12-4 to TRBJ2-1; the TCRdb D gene call, TRBD1, has no DNA to confirm it. This CDR3 spans 15 amino acids. The chain's CDR3 is CASSSTGSKDNEQFF.

The rearrangement uses TRBV25-1 and TRBJ2-7. The CDR3 length is 11 residues. Germline V gene lookup returns CDR1 MGHDK and CDR2 SYGVNS. CDR3 protein: CASSVGNEQYF.

V and J are TRBV2 and TRBJ2-1. Germline V CDR1 and CDR2: SNHLY, FYNNEI. The CDR3 spans 15 residues. The CDR3 region is CASSEGENSYNEQFF.